These 10 T cell receptor beta chains were all obtained from the same sample, sequenced in a study of blood T cells in healthy people across ages. A sample-barcoded 5' primer and a J-beta primer mix were used in a second PCR of about 7 to 12 cycles. TCRdb itself ran the 5' RACE reads through MiXCR, one entry per CDR3 protein. The data contain roughly 900,000 distinct CDR3 sequences, 45% to 50% of them singletons. The sequencing sample was made of blood. These receptors originate from a man in his thirties or forties in good health.

This clonotype was counted once. This sequence joins TRBV20-1 and TRBJ1-1; D gene unclear. The V gene's germline CDR1 is DFQATT and CDR2 SNEGSKA (reference sequence). The V end was cut by 2 bases, the J end by 3 bases, with 19 bases between. The CDR3 loop spans 16 amino acids. CDR3: CSARRPDKAGDTEAFF. For the CDR3, the DNA is TGCAGTGCTAGAAGGCCTGACAAGGCGGGAGACACTGAAGCTTTCTTT.

V is TRBV28 and J is TRBJ2-3; 8 bases line up with TRBD1. The germline V gene encodes CDR1 MDHEN and CDR2 SYDVKM. The CDR3 contains 16 residues. Losses at the gene ends were 5 bases for V and 1 base for J; bases not matched to a gene: 8. CDR3 DNA: TGTGCCAGCAGTCTCGTTGGACAGGGACGCACAGATACGCAGTATTTT. Protein product: CASSLVGQGRTDTQYF.

The gene calls are TRBV6-6 and TRBJ1-1; D might be TRBD1 (5 bases). This CDR3 contains 13 residues. V lost 9 bases and J lost 1, with 12 bases in between. Germline-derived CDR1 and CDR2 are MNHNY and SVGAGI (reference sequence). This chain's CDR3 is CASRGSQNTEAFF. Here the CDR3 DNA reads TGTGCCAGTCGGGGCAGCCAGAACACTGAAGCTTTCTTT.

This sequence joins TRBV7-8 and TRBJ1-2; TRBD1 matches at 8 bases. This CDR3 is 14 amino acids long. From germline, CDR1 is SGHVS and CDR2 FQNEAQ. V shed 3 bases, J shed 6 bases, and the junction held 6 bases outside the gene matches. The CDR3 region has the DNA TGTGCCAGCAGCTTGCACCCGACAGGGGATGGCTACACCTTC. Translation: CASSLHPTGDGYTF.

This clonotype showed up just a few times. The gene calls are TRBV12-3 or TRBV12-4 and TRBJ2-5; D not resolved. V was pared by 2 bases and J by 5 bases, with 18 bases between. The CDR3 runs to 16 residues. The CDR3 reads CASSLWTDPSVETQYF. The DNA of the CDR3 is TGTGCCAGCAGTTTATGGACGGACCCTTCCGTCGAGACCCAGTACTTC.

The chain is built from TRBV2 and TRBJ2-7, with D unresolved. The CDR3 length is 12 residues. Per germline, CDR1 SNHLY and CDR2 FYNNEI. With 4 bases removed from V and 4 bases from J, the gap between germline ends came to 8 bases. CDR3 DNA: TGTGCCAGCAGTGTGCTAGAATACGAGCAGTACTTC. It is translated as CASSVLEYEQYF.

This clonotype was picked up many times. The rearrangement links TRBV7-9 to TRBJ2-7, with 13 bases matching TRBD2. Per germline, CDR1 SEHNR and CDR2 FQNEAQ (reference sequence). Trimming cost V 5 bases and J 4 bases; bases outside gene matches: 5. The CDR3 is made up of 15 amino acids. Here the CDR3 reads CASSLTTSGGYEQYF. The CDR3 coding sequence is TGTGCCAGCAGCCTCACGACTAGCGGGGGGTACGAGCAGTACTTC.

The chain joins TRBV10-3 to TRBJ2-3; D ambiguous. Trimming removed 2 bases at V and 0 bases at J, with 9 bases between. Germline CDR1 ENHRY, CDR2 SYGVKD. The CDR3 has 15 amino acids. The chain's CDR3 is CAISEGQPSTDTQYF. The CDR3 bases are TGTGCCATCAGTGAGGGGCAACCTAGCACAGATACGCAGTATTTT.

The J gene is TRBJ2-3, the V gene TRBV6-2 or TRBV6-3; D unclear. V shed 4 bases and J shed 2 bases, with 16 bases lying between them. Germline CDR1 MNHEY, CDR2 SVGEGT. This CDR3 region has 16 residues. The DNA for the CDR3 is TGTGCCAGCAGTTTTGAGGCAGTTAGGTACACAGATACGCAGTATTTT. Protein sequence: CASSFEAVRYTDTQYF.

This clonotype appeared many times. The rearrangement links TRBV6-2 or TRBV6-3 to TRBJ2-1, with D unresolved. The V and J ends lost 6 bases and 2 bases respectively, with 8 bases between them. The CDR3 consists of 13 residues. Germline loops: CDR1 MNHEY, CDR2 SVGEGT. The CDR3 DNA reads as TGTGCCAGCAGCCCAAATCCCTACAATGAGCAGTTCTTC. Its translation is CASSPNPYNEQFF.